These 24 T cell receptor beta chains came from one sample sequenced in a study of shared clonotypes between healthy human individuals. Profiling relied on immunoSEQ multiplex PCR, and the TCRdb table lists in-frame clones only, not all of them. Of roughly 2.5 million clones listed, more than 90% are singletons. Sample: naive CD4+ T cells sorted from blood. The subset is: CD45RA+ positively selected. Source of these receptors: a man younger than 30 in good health.

The chain is built from TRBV30 and TRBJ1-3; 7 bases agree with TRBD1. The CDR3 has 14 amino acids. The V gene's germline CDR1 is GTSNPN and CDR2 SVGIG (reference sequence). V lost 5 bases, J lost 0 bases, and 4 bases stayed unmatched. The CDR3 loop reads CAWETGSSGNTIYF. CDR3 in DNA: TGTGCCTGGGAGACAGGGAGCTCTGGAAACACCATATATTTT.

The chain recombines TRBV2 with TRBJ2-7, with D perhaps assigned TRBD1 or TRBD2 (5 bases each). CDR3 length: 16 amino acids. V was cut by 3 bases and J by 2 bases, with 17 bases left in between. The germline V gene encodes CDR1 SNHLY and CDR2 FYNNEI. The DNA of the CDR3 is TGTGCCAGCAGTGACGATATTTGGGACGGAACCTACGAGCAGTACTTC. It codes for CASSDDIWDGTYEQYF.

A remark on this clone: Other DNA sequences in the same sample also yield this CDR3. This chain links TRBV5-1 with TRBJ2-2; TRBD1 matches at 7 bases. CDR1 and CDR2 (germline): SGHRS, YFSETQ. The CDR3 has 15 residues. After removal of 5 bases from V and 0 bases from J, the junction contained 4 bases not matched to a gene. The CDR3 DNA reads as TGCGCCAGCAGGACTGGGACAGCGAACACCGGGGAGCTGTTTTTT. Its protein is CASRTGTANTGELFF.

The rearrangement joins TRBV9 to TRBJ2-1, with a possible D match to TRBD1 (5 bases). Germline CDR1 reads SGDLS; CDR2 reads YYNGEE. V dropped 4 bases and J dropped 7 bases, with 15 bases sitting between them. The CDR3 runs 14 residues. The CDR3 DNA reads as TGTGCCAGCAGCCCACGCTCGACAGTTAATGAGCAGTTCTTC. Protein sequence: CASSPRSTVNEQFF.

This chain uses TRBV11-2 with TRBJ2-5; 10 bases are shared with TRBD2. The CDR3 totals 15 residues. The J segment lost 5 bases and the V segment lost 4 bases, leaving 7 bases of the junction unmatched. Germline-derived CDR1 and CDR2 are SGHAT and FQNNGV. For the CDR3, the DNA is TGTGCCAGCAGCTCTAGACTAGCGGGCAGGGAGACCCAGTACTTC. Protein product: CASSSRLAGRETQYF.

The rearrangement links TRBV7-2 to TRBJ2-3, with TRBD2 matching over 13 bases. After removal of 1 base from V and 4 bases from J, the junction contained 5 bases not matched to a gene. CDR1 is SGHTA, CDR2 FQGNSA, per germline. The CDR3 is 17 amino acids. As DNA, the CDR3 is TGTGCCAGCAGCTTAGTAAGCGGACTAGCGGGAGCAGATACGCAGTATTTT. It yields the protein CASSLVSGLAGADTQYF.

V and J are TRBV7-9 and TRBJ2-2; TRBD1 or TRBD2 may be the D gene (6 bases each). Looked up from germline, CDR1 is SEHNR and CDR2 is FQNEAQ (reference sequence). There are 16 residues in the CDR3. The germline V and J ends were trimmed by 1 base and 7 bases, with 16 bases remaining between them. CDR3 region: CASSLGFGGVRGELFF. The DNA for the CDR3 is TGTGCCAGCAGCTTAGGGTTCGGGGGCGTGCGCGGGGAGCTGTTTTTT.

In its sample, this clone was seen once. V and J are TRBV6-5 and TRBJ2-5; 9 nucleotides align to TRBD1. The CDR3 runs 14 residues. V was clipped by 6 bases and J by 2 bases; unmatched bases: 4. From germline, CDR1 is MNHEY and CDR2 SVGAGI. Here the CDR3 reads CASRNRGRQETQYF. CDR3 in DNA: TGTGCCAGCAGAAACAGGGGGCGGCAAGAGACCCAGTACTTC.

The chain uses TRBV10-3 and TRBJ1-1; D might be TRBD1 (6 bases). Trimming left V 6 bases short and J 1 base short, with 9 bases between. The germline V gene has CDR1 ENHRY and CDR2 SYGVKD. The CDR3 has 13 amino acids. The CDR3: CAIRQQGNTEAFF. The CDR3 DNA sequence: TGTGCCATCAGGCAACAGGGGAACACTGAAGCTTTCTTT.

There are a few counts of this clone. The V and J genes are TRBV7-9 and TRBJ1-2; D gene uncertain. With 2 bases removed from V and 8 bases from J, the gap between germline ends came to 12 bases. Germline V CDR1 and CDR2: SEHNR, FQNEAQ (reference sequence). CDR3 size: 13 residues. CDR3 nucleotide sequence: TGTGCCAGCAGCTTAATGGGTGGAGGAGGCTACACCTTC. It specifies CASSLMGGGGYTF. Using reference TRBV7-9 and TRBJ1-2 for the parts outside the CDR3, the full variable domain is DTGVSQNPRHKITKRGQNVTFRCDPISEHNRLYWYRQTLGQGPEFLTYFQNEAQLEKSRLLSDRFSAERPKGSFSTLEIQRTEQGDSAMYLCASSLMGGGGYTFGSGTRLTVV.

The chain has TRBV23-1 and TRBJ1-2, with a possible D match to TRBD1 (5 bases). TRBV23-1 is an open reading frame whose function is uncertain. The CDR3 is 16 amino acids. Trimming pared 1 base from V and 6 bases from J, leaving 18 bases between. The CDR3 nucleotides read TGCGCCAGCAGTCAATGTTCCTCCGGGACGGACGATGGCTACACCTTC. Translated: CASSQCSSGTDDGYTF.

This chain connects TRBV5-4 to TRBJ2-2, with D possibly TRBD2 on 6 matching bases. V gave up 1 base and J gave up 0 bases, with 10 bases separating them. Germline V gives CDR1 SGHNT, CDR2 YYREEE (reference sequence). The CDR3 length is 16 residues. The CDR3 loop reads CASSLKSGSNTGELFF. The CDR3 bases are TGTGCCAGCAGCTTGAAGAGCGGGTCGAACACCGGGGAGCTGTTTTTT. The full variable domain, its missing parts supplied by reference TRBV5-4 and TRBJ2-2, is ETGVTQSPTHLIKTRGQQVTLRCSSQSGHNTVSWYQQALGQGPQFIFQYYREEENGRGNFPPRFSGLQFPNYSSELNVNALELDDSALYLCASSLKSGSNTGELFFGEGSRLTVL.

The chain employs TRBV28 and TRBJ2-7; TRBD2 matches 13 bases. There are 15 residues in the CDR3. The junction had 4 bases not matched to a gene; V was cut back by 6 bases and J by 2 bases. Germline CDR1 reads MDHEN; CDR2 reads SYDVKM. The CDR3 coding sequence is TGTGCCAGCAGCCCAGGGACTAGCGGGACCTACGAGCAGTACTTC. Translated: CASSPGTSGTYEQYF.

This rearrangement joins TRBV29-1 to TRBJ2-3; 7 bases agree with TRBD2. Trimming at V came to 6 bases and at J to 6 bases, leaving 9 bases not matched to a gene. The germline V gene has CDR1 SQVTM and CDR2 ANQGSEA. The CDR3 loop spans 13 amino acids. CDR3 in amino acids: CSVAGLDVDTQYF. CDR3 DNA sequence: TGCAGCGTAGCGGGGCTTGATGTGGATACGCAGTATTTT.

V usage is TRBV18 and J usage is TRBJ2-1, with 10 bases that match TRBD2. CDR1 and CDR2 (germline): KGHSH, LQKENI. After removal of 8 bases from V and 7 bases from J, the junction contained 8 bases not matched to a gene. This CDR3 comprises 14 residues. CDR3 DNA sequence: TGTGCCAGCCGGACAGCGGGAGGGCCGAATGAGCAGTTCTTC. As protein: CASRTAGGPNEQFF.

This clone has just one count. The chain is built from TRBV4-3 and TRBJ1-4; D is perhaps TRBD1 (5 bases). V gave up 0 bases and J gave up 7 bases, with 12 bases separating them. Per the germline V gene, CDR1 is LGHNA and CDR2 is YSLEER. The CDR3 has 15 amino acids. DNA for the CDR3: TGCGCCAGCAGCCAAGATCTAGGCAGGGTTGAAAAACTGTTTTTT. This codes for CASSQDLGRVEKLFF.

In this sample, this clone turned up once. The V and J genes are TRBV5-4 and TRBJ2-7; 9 positions match TRBD2. V lost 3 bases and J lost 0; bases outside the gene matches: 1. CDR3 length equals 14 residues. Germline CDR1 SGHNT, CDR2 YYREEE (reference sequence). In DNA, the CDR3 is TGTGCCAGCAGCTCGCGGGGGGGCTCCTACGAGCAGTACTTC. Encoded protein: CASSSRGGSYEQYF.

The rearrangement joins TRBV10-3 to TRBJ2-7; the match to TRBD2 covers 9 bases. This CDR3 has 14 amino acids. The germline CDR1 and CDR2 sequences are ENHRY and SYGVKD. V lost 4 bases to trimming and J lost 2 bases; unmatched junction nucleotides: 3. The CDR3 DNA reads as TGTGCCATCAGTGTAGCGGGAGTAACCTACGAGCAGTACTTC. Encoded protein: CAISVAGVTYEQYF.

Remarks on this clone: In the same sample, other DNA sequences code for this CDR3. This CDR3 reads CASSESTDTQYF. The CDR3 DNA reads as TGTGCCAGCTCAGAGAGCACAGATACGCAGTATTTT. J is TRBJ2-3 and V is TRBV18; D is unclear. V lost 5 bases to trimming and J lost 0 bases, with 3 bases between them. Germline CDR1 is KGHSH and CDR2 is LQKENI. This CDR3 contains 12 residues.

This CDR3 reads CAWKVGGTSYNEQFF. The CDR3 DNA reads as TGTGCCTGGAAGGTTGGCGGGACTAGCTACAATGAGCAGTTCTTC. This rearrangement joins TRBV30 to TRBJ2-1; 8 nucleotides match TRBD2. In germline, CDR1 is GTSNPN, CDR2 SVGIG (reference sequence). Trimming at V came to 4 bases and at J to 3 bases, leaving 8 bases not matched to a gene. This CDR3 has 15 amino acids.

This clone was seen a single time. The chain links TRBV5-5 to TRBJ1-1; D is uncertain. Trimming shortened V by 7 bases and J by 3 bases, and 13 bases separated the two germline ends. The CDR3 covers 13 residues. The germline CDR1 and CDR2 sequences are SGHKS and YYEKEE (reference sequence). The chain's CDR3 is CASAQIGDTEAFF. CDR3 in DNA: TGTGCCAGCGCCCAAATTGGGGACACTGAAGCTTTCTTT.

This clone was picked up a small number of times. V gene TRBV29-1 combines with J gene TRBJ1-1; D remains ambiguous. CDR1 and CDR2 (germline): SQVTM, ANQGSEA. The V gene lost 6 bases and the J gene lost 0 bases, with 8 bases spanning the gap. The CDR3 is 12 residues long. Here the CDR3 reads CSVRQMNTEAFF. The CDR3 region has the DNA TGCAGCGTACGGCAAATGAACACTGAAGCTTTCTTT. Filled out from reference TRBV29-1 and TRBJ1-1, the complete variable domain reads SAVISQKPSRDICQRGTSLTIQCQVDSQVTMMFWYRQQPGQSLTLIATANQGSEATYESGFVIDKFPISRPNLTFSTLTVSNMSPEDSSIYLCSVRQMNTEAFFGQGTRLTVV.

Worth noting for this clone: Its ends do not fully match the called genes, so a read error is possible. The rearrangement links TRBV9 to TRBJ1-1, with a possible D match to TRBD1 (6 bases). Looked up from germline, CDR1 is SGDLS and CDR2 is YYNGEE. The CDR3 runs to 14 residues. The CDR3 spells CASSSGGQGTRLRF. Here the CDR3 DNA reads TGTGCCAGCAGCTCGGGGGGACAAGGCACCAGATTACGCTTT.

This clone was seen only once. Different DNA sequences within this sample yield the same CDR3. This chain uses TRBV18 with TRBJ2-7, with D possibly matching TRBD1 (5 bases). Germline V CDR1 and CDR2: KGHSH, LQKENI. With 6 bases removed from V and 3 bases from J, the gap between germline ends came to 9 bases. The CDR3 extends over 12 amino acids. The CDR3 protein is CASSAGNYEQYF. As DNA, the CDR3 is TGTGCCAGCTCTGCAGGGAACTACGAGCAGTACTTC.